This T cell receptor beta chain derives from a study of cytomegalovirus exposure and HLA in healthy donors. 60 Vbeta and 13 Jbeta primers were used in PCR. TCRdb's table, derived via immunoSEQ multiplex PCR, lists solely in-frame clones and lacks some. The sample has more than 40,000 clones; the top ten hold under 1.3%. The junction had 4 bases not matched to a gene; V was cut back by 2 bases and J by 0 bases. The CDR3 contains 15 residues. The germline V gene encodes CDR1 SGHTA and CDR2 FQGNSA. The receptor comes from a woman aged 35 to 49 in good health and CMV-seronegative. The J gene is TRBJ2-7, the V gene TRBV7-2, with 7 bases lining up with TRBD1. Input material: PBMCs. CDR3 residues: CASSLPGTASYEQYF. CDR3 sequence (DNA): TGTGCCAGCAGCTTACCCGGGACAGCCTCCTACGAGCAGTACTTC.